This T cell receptor (beta chain) was captured in a study of graft-versus-host responses after intestinal transplantation. Profiling relied on immunoSEQ multiplex PCR, and the TCRdb table lists in-frame clones only, not all of them. Here the sample spans some 70,000 clones, roughly 92% being singletons. The origin of this receptor is a human patient who received an intestinal transplant, so some T cells may come from the graft donor. Sequencing used bone marrow, obtained around 730 days after intestinal transplantation.

The CDR3 region is CASSLTSGAELFF. CDR3 coding DNA: TGTGCCAGCAGCTTAACATCGGGTGCGGAACTGTTTTTT. This chain links TRBV7-3 with TRBJ1-4; D remains unclear. The ends were cut back, 0 bases at V and 12 bases at J, with 11 bases in the middle. In germline, CDR1 is SGHTA, CDR2 FQGTGA. The CDR3 is made up of 13 amino acids. Complete variable domain (other parts from reference TRBV7-3 and TRBJ1-4): GAGVSQTPSNKVTEKGKYVELRCDPISGHTALYWYRQSLGQGPEFLIYFQGTGAADDSGLPNDRFFAVRPEGSVSTLKIQRTERGDSAVYLCASSLTSGAELFFGSGTQLSVL.